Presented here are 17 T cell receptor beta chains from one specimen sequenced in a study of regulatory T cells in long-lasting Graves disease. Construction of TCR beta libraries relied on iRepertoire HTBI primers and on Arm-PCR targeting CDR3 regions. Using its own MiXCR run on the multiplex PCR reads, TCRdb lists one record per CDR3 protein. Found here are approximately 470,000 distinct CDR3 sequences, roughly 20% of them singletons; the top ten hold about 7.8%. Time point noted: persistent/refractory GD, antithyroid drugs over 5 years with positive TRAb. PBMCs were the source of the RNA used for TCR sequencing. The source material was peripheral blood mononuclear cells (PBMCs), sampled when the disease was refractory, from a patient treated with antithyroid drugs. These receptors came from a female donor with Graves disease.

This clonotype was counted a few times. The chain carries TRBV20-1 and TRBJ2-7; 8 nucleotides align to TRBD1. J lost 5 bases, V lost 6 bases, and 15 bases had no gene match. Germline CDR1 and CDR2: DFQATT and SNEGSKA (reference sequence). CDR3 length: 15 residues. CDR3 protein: CSANHPGQANHEQYF. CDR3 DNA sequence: TGCAGTGCGAACCACCCGGGACAGGCGAACCACGAGCAGTACTTC.

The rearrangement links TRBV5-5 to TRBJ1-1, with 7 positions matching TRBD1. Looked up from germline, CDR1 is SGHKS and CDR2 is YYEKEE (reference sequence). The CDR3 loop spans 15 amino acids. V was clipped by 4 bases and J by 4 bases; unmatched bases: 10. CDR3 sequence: CASSSPTGWATEAFF. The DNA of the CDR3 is TGTGCCAGCAGCAGCCCGACAGGGTGGGCCACTGAAGCTTTCTTT.

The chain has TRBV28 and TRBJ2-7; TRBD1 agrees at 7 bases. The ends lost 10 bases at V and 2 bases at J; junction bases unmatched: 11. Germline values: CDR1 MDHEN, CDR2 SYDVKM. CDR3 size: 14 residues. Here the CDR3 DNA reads TGTGCCACTTCGTCGGACAGGCGGGCCTACGAGCAGTACTTC. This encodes CATSSDRRAYEQYF.

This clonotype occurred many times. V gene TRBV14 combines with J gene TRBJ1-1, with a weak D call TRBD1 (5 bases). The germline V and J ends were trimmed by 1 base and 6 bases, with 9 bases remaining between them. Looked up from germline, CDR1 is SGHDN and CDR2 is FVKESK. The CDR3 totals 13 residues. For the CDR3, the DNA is TGTGCCAGCAGCCAAGTGATGGGGGCTGAAGCTTTCTTT. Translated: CASSQVMGAEAFF.

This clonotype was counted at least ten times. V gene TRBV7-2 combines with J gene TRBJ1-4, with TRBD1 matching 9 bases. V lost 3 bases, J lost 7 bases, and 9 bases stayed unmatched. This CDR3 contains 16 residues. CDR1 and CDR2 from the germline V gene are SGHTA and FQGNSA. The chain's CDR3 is CASSLADRGRGEKLFF. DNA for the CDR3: TGTGCCAGCAGCTTGGCGGACAGGGGCCGAGGTGAAAAACTGTTTTTT.

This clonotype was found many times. In nucleotides, the CDR3 is TGTGCCAGCAGCTTGGCAGCGGGAGGGGGCGGCGAGCAGTACTTC. Translating it yields CASSLAAGGGGEQYF. The J gene is TRBJ2-7, the V gene TRBV11-2; TRBD2 agrees at 10 bases. The CDR3 has 15 amino acids. V lost 3 bases, J lost 6 bases, and 8 bases stayed unmatched. Germline V gene data show CDR1 as SGHAT and CDR2 as FQNNGV.

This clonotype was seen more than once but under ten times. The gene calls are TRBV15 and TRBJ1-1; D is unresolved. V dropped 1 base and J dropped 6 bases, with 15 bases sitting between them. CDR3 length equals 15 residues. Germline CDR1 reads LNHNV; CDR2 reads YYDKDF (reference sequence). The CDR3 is CATSRARRADPEAFF. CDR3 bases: TGTGCCACCAGCAGAGCCCGAAGGGCTGACCCTGAAGCTTTCTTT.

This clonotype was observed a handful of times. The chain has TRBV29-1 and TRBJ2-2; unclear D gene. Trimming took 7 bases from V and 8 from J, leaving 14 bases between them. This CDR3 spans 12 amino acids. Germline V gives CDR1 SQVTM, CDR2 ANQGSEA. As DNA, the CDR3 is TGCAGCGCCCAACTTGCTTCTGGGGAGCTGTTTTTT. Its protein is CSAQLASGELFF.

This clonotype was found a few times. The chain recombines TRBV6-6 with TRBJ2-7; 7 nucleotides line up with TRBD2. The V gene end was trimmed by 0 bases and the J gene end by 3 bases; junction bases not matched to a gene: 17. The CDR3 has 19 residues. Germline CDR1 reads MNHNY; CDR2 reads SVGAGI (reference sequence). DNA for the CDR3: TGTGCCAGCAGTTACTCGAGTCGGGGGGTGAGCGGCCTGAGCTACGAGCAGTACTTC. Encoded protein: CASSYSSRGVSGLSYEQYF.

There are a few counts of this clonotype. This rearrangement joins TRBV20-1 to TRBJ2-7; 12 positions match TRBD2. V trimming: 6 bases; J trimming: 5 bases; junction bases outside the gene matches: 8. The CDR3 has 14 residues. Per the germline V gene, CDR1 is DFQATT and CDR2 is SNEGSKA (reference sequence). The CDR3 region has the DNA TGCAGTGCAACTCCTAGCGGGAGGGTCCACGAGCAGTACTTC. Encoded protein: CSATPSGRVHEQYF.

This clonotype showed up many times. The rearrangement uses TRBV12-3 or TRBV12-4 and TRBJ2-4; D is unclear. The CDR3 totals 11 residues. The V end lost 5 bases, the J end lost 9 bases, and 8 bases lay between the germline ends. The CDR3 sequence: CASSGDGIQYF. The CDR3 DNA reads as TGTGCCAGCAGTGGGGATGGCATTCAGTACTTC.

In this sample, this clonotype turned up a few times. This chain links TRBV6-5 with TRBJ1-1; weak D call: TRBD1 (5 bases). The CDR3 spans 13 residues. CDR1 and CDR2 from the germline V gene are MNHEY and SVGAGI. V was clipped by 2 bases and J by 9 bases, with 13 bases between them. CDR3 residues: CASSYRRDAKAFF. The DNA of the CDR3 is TGTGCCAGCAGTTACCGTAGGGACGCAAAAGCTTTCTTT.

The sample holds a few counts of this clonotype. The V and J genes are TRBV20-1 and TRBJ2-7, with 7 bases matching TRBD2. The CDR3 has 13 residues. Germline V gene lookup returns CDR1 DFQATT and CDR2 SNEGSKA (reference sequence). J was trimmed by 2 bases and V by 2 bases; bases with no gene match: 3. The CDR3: CSARPLAAYEQYF. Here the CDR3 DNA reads TGCAGTGCTAGACCCCTAGCGGCCTACGAGCAGTACTTC.

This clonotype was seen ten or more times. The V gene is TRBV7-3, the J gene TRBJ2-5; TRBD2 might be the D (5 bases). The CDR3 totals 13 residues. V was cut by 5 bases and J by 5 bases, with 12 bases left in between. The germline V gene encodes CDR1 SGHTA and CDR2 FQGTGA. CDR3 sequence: CASSPPGEETQYF. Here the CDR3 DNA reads TGTGCCAGCAGCCCCCCTGGGGAGGAGACCCAGTACTTC.

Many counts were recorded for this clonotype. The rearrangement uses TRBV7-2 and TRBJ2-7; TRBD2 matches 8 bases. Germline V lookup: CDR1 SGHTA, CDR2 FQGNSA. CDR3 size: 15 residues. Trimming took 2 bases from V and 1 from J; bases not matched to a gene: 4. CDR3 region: CASSLSSGSSYEQYF. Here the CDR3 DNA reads TGTGCCAGCAGCTTATCCAGCGGGAGTTCCTACGAGCAGTACTTC.

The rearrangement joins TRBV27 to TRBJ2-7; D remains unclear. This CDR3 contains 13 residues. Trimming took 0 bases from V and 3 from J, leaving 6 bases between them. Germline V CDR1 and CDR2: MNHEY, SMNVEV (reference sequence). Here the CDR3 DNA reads TGTGCCAGCAGTTTATCGATCTACTACGAGCAGTACTTC. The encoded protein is CASSLSIYYEQYF.

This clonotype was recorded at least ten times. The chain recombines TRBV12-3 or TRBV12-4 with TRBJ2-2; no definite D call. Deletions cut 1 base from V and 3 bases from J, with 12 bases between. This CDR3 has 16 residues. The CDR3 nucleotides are TGTGCCAGCAGTTTAGGAGTGAAGGTCGACACCGGGGAGCTGTTTTTT. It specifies CASSLGVKVDTGELFF.